What follows are 20 T cell receptor beta chains derived from one specimen sequenced in a study of identical twins. TCRdb reanalysed the 5' RACE reads using MiXCR and keeps one entry per CDR3 protein. The table has 500,000 to 650,000 distinct CDR3 sequences, about a fifth seen once. The data also belong to a second study, concerning yellow fever vaccine responses in identical twins.

The sequencing input was CD4+ T cells sorted from blood. The receptors come from a woman between 18 and 29 years old in good health.

The chain is built from TRBV11-2 and TRBJ2-7, with 7 bases that match TRBD2. J was trimmed by 7 bases and V by 4 bases; bases with no gene match: 16. Germline V gene lookup returns CDR1 SGHAT and CDR2 FQNNGV. This CDR3 region has 16 residues. The CDR3, as DNA: TGTGCCAGCAGCTCCTCAGACGGGACTACCCGTTGGGAGCAGTACGTC. Translating gives CASSSSDGTTRWEQYV.

A word on this clonotype: One base away lies a much larger clone, so this may be a sequencing read error. The chain links TRBV7-9 to TRBJ2-5, with unresolved D. CDR1 is SEHNR and CDR2 is FQNEAQ in the germline V gene (reference sequence). This CDR3 contains 16 residues. CDR3 nucleotides: TGTCCCAGCAGCTTAGGAACAGCAAGCCCCAGGGAGACCCAGTACTTC. Translated: CPSSLGTASPRETQYF.

This clonotype was recorded many times. The CDR3 DNA reads as TGCAGTCCCACAGGGGATAGGTGGGGGGAGCTGTTTTTT. Translating it yields CSPTGDRWGELFF. The V call is TRBV20-1, the J call TRBJ2-2, with TRBD1 matching 7 bases. V was pared by 8 bases and J by 8 bases, with 11 bases of the junction left unmatched. CDR3 length equals 13 residues. In germline, CDR1 is DFQATT, CDR2 SNEGSKA (reference sequence).

This clonotype has a handful of counts. This chain joins TRBV7-8 and TRBJ1-1; D remains ambiguous. This CDR3 is 14 amino acids long. The V gene lost 0 bases and the J gene lost 0 bases, with 5 bases spanning the gap. Per the germline V gene, CDR1 is SGHVS and CDR2 is FQNEAQ. CDR3 coding DNA: TGTGCCAGCAGCTTAGCAGAGTTGAACACTGAAGCTTTCTTT. Its protein product is CASSLAELNTEAFF. The entire variable domain, with the rest obtained from reference TRBV7-8 and TRBJ1-1, is as follows: GAGVSQSPRYKVAKRGQDVALRCDPISGHVSLFWYQQALGQGPEFLTYFQNEAQLDKSGLPSDRFFAERPEGSVSTLKIQRTQQEDSAVYLCASSLAELNTEAFFGQGTRLTVV.

CDR3 protein: CAISATGVGAGANVLTF. CDR3 sequence (DNA): TGTGCCATCAGTGCTACAGGGGTCGGGGCTGGGGCCAACGTCCTGACTTTC. The V call is TRBV10-3, the J call TRBJ2-6, with 7 bases lining up with TRBD1. The CDR3 covers 17 residues. J gave up 2 bases and V 4 bases, and 8 bases lay outside the gene matches. Germline assignment: CDR1 ENHRY and CDR2 SYGVKD.

The chain links TRBV5-1 to TRBJ2-3; possibly TRBD2 for D (6 bases). The V and J ends lost 3 bases and 2 bases respectively, with 10 bases between them. The CDR3 is 14 residues long. Germline CDR1 reads SGHRS; CDR2 reads YFSETQ. The CDR3 here is CASSWRDSTDTQYF. CDR3 in DNA: TGCGCCAGCAGCTGGCGGGACTCCACAGATACGCAGTATTTT.

The chain is built from TRBV5-1 and TRBJ2-7; D uncertain. The CDR3 totals 13 residues. Per the germline V gene, CDR1 is SGHRS and CDR2 is YFSETQ. V lost 0 bases, J lost 3 bases, and 7 bases lay in between. The CDR3 region is CASSLDGDYEQYV. CDR3 nucleotides: TGCGCCAGCAGCTTGGACGGCGACTACGAGCAGTACGTC.

The J gene is TRBJ2-2, the V gene TRBV2; TRBD1 or TRBD2 may be the D gene (5 bases each). There are 15 residues in the CDR3. CDR1 and CDR2 (germline): SNHLY, FYNNEI. V was shortened by 7 bases and J by 2 bases, with 14 bases between the two germline ends. The CDR3 sequence: CASMSEGINTGELFF. Here the CDR3 DNA reads TGTGCCAGCATGAGCGAGGGGATAAACACCGGGGAGCTGTTTTTT.

This clonotype was observed once. This chain uses TRBV11-3 with TRBJ2-5, with D possibly being TRBD2 (6 bases). The germline V gene has CDR1 SGHNT and CDR2 YENEEA. V was shortened by 5 bases and J by 5 bases, with 15 bases between the two germline ends. The CDR3 has 14 amino acids. The CDR3: CASSLGGRGETQYF. CDR3 nucleotides: TGTGCCAGCAGCCTAGGAGGGAGAGGGGAGACCCAGTACTTC.

This clonotype was counted between two and nine times. This sequence joins TRBV5-1 and TRBJ2-7; 8 nucleotides match TRBD1. This CDR3 contains 16 residues. The germline CDR1 and CDR2 sequences are SGHRS and YFSETQ. Trimming took 0 bases from V and 3 from J; bases not matched to a gene: 8. This CDR3 reads CASSLAPGQVIYEQYF. CDR3 bases: TGCGCCAGCAGCTTGGCTCCGGGACAGGTAATCTACGAGCAGTACTTC.

This clonotype is a singleton in its sample. This rearrangement joins TRBV5-1 to TRBJ2-1; a possible D gene is TRBD1 (6 bases). The CDR3 has 16 amino acids. Trimming shortened V by 4 bases and J by 4 bases, and 18 bases separated the two germline ends. Germline CDR1 and CDR2: SGHRS and YFSETQ. CDR3 region: CASSKDRPELYNEQFF. CDR3 coding DNA: TGCGCCAGCAGCAAAGACAGGCCAGAACTATACAATGAGCAGTTCTTC.

This clonotype was seen a few times. The V call is TRBV12-3 or TRBV12-4, the J call TRBJ2-1, with unresolved D. The CDR3 spans 11 residues. V was cut by 5 bases and J by 14 bases, with 13 bases left in between. The DNA for the CDR3 is TGTGCCAGCAGTGGCCGGCAGGCCAAGTTCTTC. This translates into CASSGRQAKFF.

This clonotype was observed at least ten times. The chain has TRBV5-1 and TRBJ2-3; 9 nucleotides align to TRBD1. CDR3 size: 16 residues. Germline trimming cut 2 bases from V and 0 bases from J; bases unmatched to any gene: 4. CDR1 is SGHRS and CDR2 is YFSETQ in the germline V gene. CDR3 nucleotide sequence: TGCGCCAGCAGCTTTGGACAGGGGACTAGCACAGATACGCAGTATTTT. This sequence encodes CASSFGQGTSTDTQYF.

In this sample, this clonotype turned up many times. The chain carries TRBV3-1 and TRBJ2-7, with 11 positions matching TRBD1. Looked up from germline, CDR1 is LGHDT and CDR2 is YNNKEL (reference sequence). V dropped 4 bases and J dropped 5; count of bases not matched to a gene: 10. The CDR3 covers 16 residues. The CDR3 here is CASSPPAGQGVNEQYF. For the CDR3, the DNA is TGTGCCAGCAGCCCCCCAGCGGGACAGGGGGTCAACGAGCAGTACTTC.

The J gene is TRBJ2-7, the V gene TRBV6-1, with D perhaps matching TRBD1 (6 bases). With 6 bases removed from V and 2 bases from J, the gap between germline ends came to 14 bases. Looked up from germline, CDR1 is MNHNS and CDR2 is SASEGT. The CDR3 covers 14 residues. CDR3 nucleotides: TGTGCCAGCAGGAACAGGGACGACCCCTACGAGCAGTACTTC. Translated: CASRNRDDPYEQYF.

This chain connects TRBV7-6 to TRBJ1-1, with a weak D call TRBD1 (5 bases). The CDR3 runs 15 residues. CDR1 and CDR2 from the germline V gene are SGHVS and FNYEAQ. V shed 5 bases and J shed 1 base, with 14 bases lying between them. Here the CDR3 reads CASSAIRGSNTEAFF. As DNA, the CDR3 is TGTGCCAGCAGCGCCATTCGGGGGTCGAACACTGAAGCTTTCTTT.

This clonotype was detected a few times. This chain uses TRBV20-1 with TRBJ2-5; D could derive from TRBD1 or TRBD2 (6 bases each). The CDR3 runs to 16 residues. Per germline, CDR1 DFQATT and CDR2 SNEGSKA (reference sequence). The ends were cut back, 6 bases at V and 4 bases at J, with 24 bases in the middle. The CDR3 nucleotides read TGCAGTGCCAAATCCGGGACATCTGGTAGCGGAGAGACCCAGTACTTC. Translation gives CSAKSGTSGSGETQYF.

J is TRBJ2-7 and V is TRBV27, with a weak D call TRBD1 (7 bases). Trimming took off 6 bases at V and 6 bases at J, with 12 bases between the two ends. The CDR3 sequence is 12 residues long. The germline V gene has CDR1 MNHEY and CDR2 SMNVEV (reference sequence). CDR3 DNA sequence: TGTGCCAGCAGGAGACAGGGAGGCGAGCAGTACTTC. Translation gives CASRRQGGEQYF.

This chain connects TRBV5-6 to TRBJ2-1, with TRBD2 identical over 10 bases. Germline loops: CDR1 SGHDT, CDR2 YYEEEE. The junction had 8 bases not matched to a gene; V was cut back by 0 bases and J by 5 bases. The CDR3 totals 17 residues. CDR3 nucleotide sequence: TGTGCCAGCAGCTTGGAGAGAGCGGGAGGGCCCCACAATGAGCAGTTCTTC. Its translation: CASSLERAGGPHNEQFF.

This clonotype was seen only a few times. The chain joins TRBV6-2 or TRBV6-3 to TRBJ2-7; 8 bases line up with TRBD2. The CDR3 length is 12 residues. V shed 5 bases, J shed 6 bases, and the junction held 3 bases outside the gene matches. Germline values: CDR1 MNHEY, CDR2 SVGEGT. CDR3 loop: CASSTGLAEQYF. For the CDR3, the DNA is TGTGCCAGCAGTACAGGACTAGCCGAGCAGTACTTC.